The clone carrying this T cell receptor beta chain was seen a few times. One end of the junction fails to match germline, which may point to a read error. Time point defined: persistent/refractory GD, antithyroid drugs over 5 years with positive TRAb. Construction of the TCR library relied on RNA isolated from PBMCs. This sample stems from a study of regulatory T cells in long-lasting Graves disease. Through Arm-PCR of CDR3 regions and iRepertoire HTBI primers, TCR beta libraries were built. TCRdb processed the multiplex PCR reads anew with MiXCR; each CDR3 protein has one entry. Among 390,000 or so distinct CDR3 sequences, roughly 20% were seen once, and the ten largest hold about 27%. The sample was peripheral blood mononuclear cells (PBMCs), taken when the disease was refractory, from a patient treated with antithyroid drugs. This sequence was found in a woman aged 40 to 50 with Graves disease.

The CDR3 is CASSQNAGLAGGPGNTGELVF. Written as DNA, the CDR3 is TGTGCCAGCAGTCAGAACGCGGGACTAGCGGGAGGGCCAGGCAACACCGGGGAGCTGGTTTTT. This chain connects TRBV6-1 to TRBJ2-2, with 16 bases aligning to TRBD2. From germline, CDR1 is MNHNS and CDR2 SASEGT. The CDR3 covers 21 residues.